This T cell receptor beta chain appears in the sequencing data of a study of T cells after yellow fever vaccination (dated by TCRdb to between 2019 and 2020). With respect to the entire study: The SMART-Seq v4 Ultra Low Input RNA kit was used to prepare libraries from fractions with low cell numbers. To track T-cell clones before and after primary and booster YFV17D yellow fever vaccination, bulk TCR alpha and beta repertoires were sequenced longitudinally. Two healthy male donors made up the cohort, one aged 18 to 29 years and the other aged 30 to 39 years. Blood was collected at multiple timepoints before and after primary and secondary immunization, and bulk PBMC replicates and cell subsets were isolated.

Ends trimmed: V by 0 bases, J by 4 bases; bases unmatched to a gene: 5. In the germline V gene, CDR1 corresponds to KGHSH and CDR2 to LQKENI. The CDR3, cysteine through phenylalanine, is 16 amino acids long. Only the CDR3 part of the read is kept: 48 bases, read in frame from the first base. The intended sense of this specimen's treatment or condition label: live attenuated yellow fever vaccine strain. At each blood-draw timepoint, two biological replicates of bulk PBMCs were obtained. PBMCs were isolated from peripheral blood using a standard Ficoll-Paque protocol. TriZol was used to extract RNA from bulk PBMCs, from CD4 and CD8 fractions, and from dextramer-positive and dextramer-negative fractions. Synthesis of TCR cDNA relied on 5'RACE template switching, a step that introduced a universal primer site along with unique molecular identifiers. Priming for cDNA synthesis came from both the TCR alpha and TCR beta constant segments. Libraries were amplified in two PCR steps, with sample barcodes and sequencing adapters added in the second step. Sequencing of libraries was performed on Illumina HiSeq 2500 (2x100 bp) or NovaSeq (2x150 bp). Concerning the study's data processing: MIGEC handled demultiplexing of reads and collapsing into UMI consensus sequences, while MiXCR performed V(D)J alignment. Vaccine-responding clonotypes were identified with edgeR using replicate PBMC samples, with FDR below 0.01 and a log2 fold change above 5 up to day 15 being required. Each bulk clonotype was labeled CD4 or CD8 based on which sequenced repertoire, CD4 or CD8, contained the clonotype at higher abundance. The public reads were run again by TCRdb, first through fastp at Q25 and then through MiXCR, and only productive beta chains were kept. Duplicate CDR3 protein sequences are folded into a single record with the most common DNA and genes. The V and J calls were not made by the authors but by TCRdb's processing. For this sample there are under 550,000 distinct CDR3 sequences; roughly 22% appear just once. Of the sample, about 16% falls within the top ten clones.

On the study overall, not on this receptor specifically: The secondary T-cell response was found to be weaker but faster than the primary response, with a peak reached on day 5 rather than on day 15. Computational filtering was required because FACS-sorted repertoires could contain abundant contaminating clonotypes from the bulk population. After the booster, most of the clones that had expanded following primary vaccination were detected again (just under 97% of CD4 and around 90% of CD8), which suggests that memory was broadly maintained. A small fraction of clonotypes showed up in both the CD4 and CD8 compartments, probably as a result of convergent recombination. Only two donors were included in the study, so the extent to which the findings can be generalized is limited.

About this clonotype: Its binding antigen is unknown. One base away there is no much larger clone; base qualities are not given.

The receptor comes from a man younger than 35 who received the YFV17D yellow fever vaccine. The sequence links TRBV18 to TRBJ1-3; TRBD1 aligns with 8 central bases. The source material was PBMCs, sampled 21 days after the first yellow fever vaccination. The encoded CDR3 is CASSPPGQVLGNTIYF. The DNA sequence is as follows: TGTGCCAGCTCACCACCGGGACAGGTCTTAGGAAACACCATATATTTT.